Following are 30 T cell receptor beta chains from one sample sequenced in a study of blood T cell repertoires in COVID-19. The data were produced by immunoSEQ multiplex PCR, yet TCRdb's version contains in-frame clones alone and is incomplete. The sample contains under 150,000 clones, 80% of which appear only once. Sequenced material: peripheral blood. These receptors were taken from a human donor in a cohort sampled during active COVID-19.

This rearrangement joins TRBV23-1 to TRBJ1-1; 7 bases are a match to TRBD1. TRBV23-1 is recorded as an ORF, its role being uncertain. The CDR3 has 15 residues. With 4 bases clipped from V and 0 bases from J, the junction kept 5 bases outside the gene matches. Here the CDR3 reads CASSLTGQLNTEAFF. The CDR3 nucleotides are TGCGCCAGCAGTCTTACGGGACAGCTGAACACTGAAGCTTTCTTT.

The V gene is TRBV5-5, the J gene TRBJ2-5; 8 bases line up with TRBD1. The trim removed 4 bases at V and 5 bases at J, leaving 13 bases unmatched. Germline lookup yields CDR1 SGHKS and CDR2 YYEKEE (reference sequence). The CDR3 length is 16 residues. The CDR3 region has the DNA TGTGCCAGCAGCCGATCCGACAGGGGATTGGGGGAGACCCAGTACTTC. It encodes CASSRSDRGLGETQYF.

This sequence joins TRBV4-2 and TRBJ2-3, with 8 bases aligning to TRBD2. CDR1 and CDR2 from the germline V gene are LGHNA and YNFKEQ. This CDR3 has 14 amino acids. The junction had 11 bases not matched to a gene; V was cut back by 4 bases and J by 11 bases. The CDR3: CASSLSGTREGQYF. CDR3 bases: TGTGCCAGCAGCCTCTCCGGGACTCGGGAGGGGCAGTATTTT.

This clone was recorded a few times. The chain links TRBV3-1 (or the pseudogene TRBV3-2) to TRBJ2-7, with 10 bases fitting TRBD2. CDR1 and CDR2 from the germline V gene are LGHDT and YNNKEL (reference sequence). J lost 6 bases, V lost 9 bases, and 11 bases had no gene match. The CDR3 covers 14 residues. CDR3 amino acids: CASSLTSGYREQYF. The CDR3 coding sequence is TGTGCCAGTAGCTTGACTAGCGGGTACCGCGAGCAGTACTTC.

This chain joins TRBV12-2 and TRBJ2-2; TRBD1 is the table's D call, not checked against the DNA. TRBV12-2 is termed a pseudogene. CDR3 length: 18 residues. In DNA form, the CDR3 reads TGTGCAAGTCGCTTAGCGTGGAAGGACAGGGACCCCACCGGGGAGCTGTTTTTT. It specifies CASRLAWKDRDPTGELFF.

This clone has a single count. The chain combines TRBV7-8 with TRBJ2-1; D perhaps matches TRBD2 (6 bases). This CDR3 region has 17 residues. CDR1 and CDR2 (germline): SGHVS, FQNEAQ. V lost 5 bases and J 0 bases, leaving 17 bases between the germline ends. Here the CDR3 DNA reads TGTGCCAGCAGCCTGCGGGGAAGGGGAATCTCCTACAATGAGCAGTTCTTC. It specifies CASSLRGRGISYNEQFF.

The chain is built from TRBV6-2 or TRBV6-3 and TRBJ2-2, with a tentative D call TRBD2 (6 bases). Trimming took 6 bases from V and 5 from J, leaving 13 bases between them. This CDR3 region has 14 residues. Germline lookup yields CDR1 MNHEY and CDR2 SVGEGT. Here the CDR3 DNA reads TGTGCCAGCAGCCAATTAGCGGTTACCGGGGAGCTGTTTTTT. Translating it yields CASSQLAVTGELFF.

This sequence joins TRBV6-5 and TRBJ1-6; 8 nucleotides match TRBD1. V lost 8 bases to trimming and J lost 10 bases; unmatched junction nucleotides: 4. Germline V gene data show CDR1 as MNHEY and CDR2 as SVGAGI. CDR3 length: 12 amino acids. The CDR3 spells CASSGGGSPLHF. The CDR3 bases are TGTGCCAGCTCAGGGGGCGGCTCACCCCTCCACTTT.

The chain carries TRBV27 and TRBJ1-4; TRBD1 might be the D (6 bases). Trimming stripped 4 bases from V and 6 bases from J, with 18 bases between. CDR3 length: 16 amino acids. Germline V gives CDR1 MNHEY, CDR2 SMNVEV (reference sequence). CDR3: CASSSQGSHRDEKLFF. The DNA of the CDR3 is TGTGCCAGCAGTTCTCAGGGGTCCCATCGGGATGAAAAACTGTTTTTT.

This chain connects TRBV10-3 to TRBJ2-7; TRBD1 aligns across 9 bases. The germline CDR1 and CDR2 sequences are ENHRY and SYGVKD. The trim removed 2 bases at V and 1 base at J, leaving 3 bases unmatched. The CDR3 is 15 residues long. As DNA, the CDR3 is TGTGCCATCAGTGAGCCGGGACAGGGTTCCTACGAGCAGTACTTC. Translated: CAISEPGQGSYEQYF.

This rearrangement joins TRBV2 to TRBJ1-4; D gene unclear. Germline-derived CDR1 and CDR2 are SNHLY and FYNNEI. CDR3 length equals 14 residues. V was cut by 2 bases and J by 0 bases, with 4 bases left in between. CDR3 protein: CASSETATNEKLFF. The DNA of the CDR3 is TGTGCCAGCAGTGAAACAGCAACTAATGAAAAACTGTTTTTT.

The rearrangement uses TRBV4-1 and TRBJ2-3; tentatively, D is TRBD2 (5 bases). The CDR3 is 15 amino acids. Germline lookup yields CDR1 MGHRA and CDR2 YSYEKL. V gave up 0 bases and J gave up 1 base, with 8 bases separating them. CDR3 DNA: TGCGCCAGCAGCCAAGAAGCGGTCGGCACAGATACGCAGTATTTT. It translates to CASSQEAVGTDTQYF.

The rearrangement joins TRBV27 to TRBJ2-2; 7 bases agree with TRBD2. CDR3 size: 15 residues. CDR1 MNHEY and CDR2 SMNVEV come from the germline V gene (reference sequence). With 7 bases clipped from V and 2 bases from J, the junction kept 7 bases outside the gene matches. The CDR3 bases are TGTGCCAGCATAGGGGCGGGAGCCAACACCGGGGAGCTGTTTTTT. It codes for CASIGAGANTGELFF.

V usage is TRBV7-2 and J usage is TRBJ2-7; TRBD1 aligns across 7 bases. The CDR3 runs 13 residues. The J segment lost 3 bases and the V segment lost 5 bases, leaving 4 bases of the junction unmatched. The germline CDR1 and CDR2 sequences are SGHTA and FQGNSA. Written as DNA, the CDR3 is TGTGCCAGCAGCCATGGGACAGTCTACGAGCAGTACTTC. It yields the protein CASSHGTVYEQYF.

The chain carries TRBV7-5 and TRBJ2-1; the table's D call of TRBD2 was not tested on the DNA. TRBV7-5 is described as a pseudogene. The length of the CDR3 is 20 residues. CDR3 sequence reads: CARSYSDSPTSHGSYNEQFF. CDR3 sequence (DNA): TGTGCCAGAAGCTATTCAGACAGCCCGACTAGCCATGGCTCCTACAATGAGCAGTTCTTC.

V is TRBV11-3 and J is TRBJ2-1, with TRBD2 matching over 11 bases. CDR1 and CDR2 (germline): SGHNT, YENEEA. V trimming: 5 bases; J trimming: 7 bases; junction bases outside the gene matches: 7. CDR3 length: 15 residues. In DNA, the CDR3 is TGTGCCAGCAGCCGAGGAGGGACTAGCGGTAATGAGCAGTTCTTC. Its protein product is CASSRGGTSGNEQFF.

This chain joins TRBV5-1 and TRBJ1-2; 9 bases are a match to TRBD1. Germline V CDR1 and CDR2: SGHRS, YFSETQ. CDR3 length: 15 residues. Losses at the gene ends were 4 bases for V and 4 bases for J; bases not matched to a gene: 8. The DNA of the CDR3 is TGCGCCAGCAGCCCCTCCGGGACAGGGATCTATGGCTACACCTTC. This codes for CASSPSGTGIYGYTF.

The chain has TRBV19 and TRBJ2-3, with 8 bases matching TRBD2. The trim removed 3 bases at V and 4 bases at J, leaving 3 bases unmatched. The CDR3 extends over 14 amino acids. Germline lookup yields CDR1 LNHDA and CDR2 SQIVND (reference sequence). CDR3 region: CASSIRTSSDTQYF. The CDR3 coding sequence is TGTGCCAGTAGTATTCGGACTAGCTCAGATACGCAGTATTTT.

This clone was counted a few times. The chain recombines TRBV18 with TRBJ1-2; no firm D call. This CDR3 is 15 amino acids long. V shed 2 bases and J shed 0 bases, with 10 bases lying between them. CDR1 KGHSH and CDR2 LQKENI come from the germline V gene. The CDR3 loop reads CASSPEFGSNYGYTF. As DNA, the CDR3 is TGTGCCAGCTCACCAGAGTTCGGGTCTAACTATGGCTACACCTTC.

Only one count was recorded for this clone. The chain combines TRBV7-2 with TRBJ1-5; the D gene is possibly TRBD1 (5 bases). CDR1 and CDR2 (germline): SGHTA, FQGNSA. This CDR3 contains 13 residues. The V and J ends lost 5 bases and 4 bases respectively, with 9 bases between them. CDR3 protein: CASSPGMNQPQHF. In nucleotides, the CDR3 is TGTGCCAGCAGCCCAGGGATGAATCAGCCCCAGCATTTT.

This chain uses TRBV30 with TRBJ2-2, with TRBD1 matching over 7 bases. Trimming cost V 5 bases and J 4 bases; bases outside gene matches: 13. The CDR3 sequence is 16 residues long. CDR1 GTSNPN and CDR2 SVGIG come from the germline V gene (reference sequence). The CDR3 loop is CAWRPRDRASTGELFF. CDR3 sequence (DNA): TGTGCCTGGCGTCCCCGAGACAGGGCTTCCACCGGGGAGCTGTTTTTT.

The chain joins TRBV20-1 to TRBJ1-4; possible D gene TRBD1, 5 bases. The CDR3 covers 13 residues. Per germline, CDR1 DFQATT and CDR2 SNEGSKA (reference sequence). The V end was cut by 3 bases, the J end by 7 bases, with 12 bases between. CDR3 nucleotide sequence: TGCAGTGCTAGTTTATCTAGGGGTGAAAAACTGTTTTTT. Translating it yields CSASLSRGEKLFF.

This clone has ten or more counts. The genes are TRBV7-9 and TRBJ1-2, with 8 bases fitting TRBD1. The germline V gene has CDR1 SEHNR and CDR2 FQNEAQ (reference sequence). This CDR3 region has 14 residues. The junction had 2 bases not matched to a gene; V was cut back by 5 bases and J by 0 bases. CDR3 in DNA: TGTGCCAGCAGCCGGACAGGGTCTAACTATGGCTACACCTTC. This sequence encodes CASSRTGSNYGYTF.

CDR3 sequence (DNA): TGTGCCAGCAGCCGTACTCCGGGACAATTCGGGATACGTGAAGCTTTCTTT. Protein: CASSRTPGQFGIREAFF. The V gene is TRBV7-9, the J gene TRBJ1-1, with TRBD1 as a possible D gene (6 bases). V lost 5 bases and J lost 7, with 26 bases in between. The V gene's germline CDR1 is SEHNR and CDR2 FQNEAQ (reference sequence). CDR3 length equals 17 residues.

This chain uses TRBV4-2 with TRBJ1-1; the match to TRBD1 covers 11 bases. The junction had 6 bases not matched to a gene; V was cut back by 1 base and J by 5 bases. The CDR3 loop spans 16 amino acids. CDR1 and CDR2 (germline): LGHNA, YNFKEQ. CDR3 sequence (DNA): TGTGCCAGCAGCCAAGGTCCGGGACAGGGGGAAACTGAAGCTTTCTTT. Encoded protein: CASSQGPGQGETEAFF.

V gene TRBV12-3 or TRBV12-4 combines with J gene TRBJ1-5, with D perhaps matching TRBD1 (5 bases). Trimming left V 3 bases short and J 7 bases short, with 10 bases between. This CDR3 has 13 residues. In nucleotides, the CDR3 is TGTGCCAGCAGTTTGGGAGGGACCCAGCCCCAGCATTTT. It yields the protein CASSLGGTQPQHF.

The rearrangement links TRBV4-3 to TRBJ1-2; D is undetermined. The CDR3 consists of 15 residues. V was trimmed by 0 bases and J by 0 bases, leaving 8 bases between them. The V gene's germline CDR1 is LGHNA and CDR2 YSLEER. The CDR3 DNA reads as TGCGCCAGCAGCCAAGATGGTGGCCCTAACTATGGCTACACCTTC. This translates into CASSQDGGPNYGYTF.

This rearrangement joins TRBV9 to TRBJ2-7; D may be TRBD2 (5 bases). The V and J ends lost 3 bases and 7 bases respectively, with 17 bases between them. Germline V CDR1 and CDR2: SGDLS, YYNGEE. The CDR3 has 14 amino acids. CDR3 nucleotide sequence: TGTGCCAGCAGCGCCGGACTGGACGCTAGGGAGCAGTACTTC. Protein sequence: CASSAGLDAREQYF.

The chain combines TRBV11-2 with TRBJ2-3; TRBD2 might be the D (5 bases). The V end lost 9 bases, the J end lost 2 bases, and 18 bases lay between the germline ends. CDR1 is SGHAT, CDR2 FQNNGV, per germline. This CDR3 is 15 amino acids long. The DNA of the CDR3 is TGTGCCAGTCTTCCGGAGCGGATTTACACAGATACGCAGTATTTT. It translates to CASLPERIYTDTQYF.

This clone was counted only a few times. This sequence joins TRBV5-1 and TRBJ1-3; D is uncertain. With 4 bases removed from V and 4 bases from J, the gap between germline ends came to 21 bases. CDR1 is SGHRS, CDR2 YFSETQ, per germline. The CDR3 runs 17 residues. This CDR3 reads CASSPDLGSLGGNTIYF. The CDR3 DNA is TGCGCCAGCAGCCCGGACTTAGGGAGCCTCGGGGGAAACACCATATATTTT.